This entry lists 8 T cell receptor beta chains sequenced from one sample in a study of cytomegalovirus exposure and HLA in healthy donors. The PCR used 60 Vbeta and 13 Jbeta primers. Sequencing was performed with immunoSEQ multiplex PCR; in TCRdb, only in-frame clones are kept and a portion is missing. The sample carries tens of thousands of clones, approximately 81% recorded once. What was sequenced was PBMCs. These receptors were obtained from a girl aged 2-15 years in good health and CMV-seropositive.

The V and J genes are TRBV7-9 and TRBJ1-4; tentatively, D is TRBD1 (5 bases). The V end lost 3 bases, the J end lost 3 bases, and 8 bases lay between the germline ends. Germline-derived CDR1 and CDR2 are SEHNR and FQNEAQ (reference sequence). CDR3 size: 14 residues. CDR3 sequence (DNA): TGTGCCAGCAGCTTCAGGGTTTCTAATGAAAAACTGTTTTTT. It is translated as CASSFRVSNEKLFF. The whole variable domain, filled in from reference TRBV7-9 and TRBJ1-4, reads DTGVSQNPRHKITKRGQNVTFRCDPISEHNRLYWYRQTLGQGPEFLTYFQNEAQLEKSRLLSDRFSAERPKGSFSTLEIQRTEQGDSAMYLCASSFRVSNEKLFFGSGTQLSVL.

The chain combines TRBV30 with TRBJ2-7; TRBD2 is a possible D gene (5 bases). Per the germline V gene, CDR1 is GTSNPN and CDR2 is SVGIG (reference sequence). The CDR3 length is 13 residues. Trimming took 3 bases from V and 3 from J, leaving 12 bases between them. The CDR3 is CAWRRGSGYEQYF. The CDR3 DNA follows: TGTGCCTGGAGAAGAGGGTCTGGCTACGAGCAGTACTTC. The whole variable domain, remainder taken from reference TRBV30 and TRBJ2-7, is SQTIHQWPATLVQPVGSPLSLECTVEGTSNPNLYWYRQAAGRGLQLLFYSVGIGQISSEVPQNLSASRPQDRQFILSSKKLLLSDSGFYLCAWRRGSGYEQYFGPGTRLTVT.

The chain combines TRBV27 with TRBJ1-1; 11 bases agree with TRBD1. V dropped 2 bases and J dropped 3; count of bases not matched to a gene: 2. Germline CDR1 is MNHEY and CDR2 is SMNVEV (reference sequence). The CDR3 contains 15 residues. CDR3 protein: CASSLGDRGYTEAFF. CDR3 in DNA: TGTGCCAGCAGTTTAGGGGACAGGGGGTACACTGAAGCTTTCTTT.

This chain links TRBV7-9 with TRBJ1-2; tentatively, D is TRBD1 (5 bases). V lost 4 bases and J 6 bases, leaving 15 bases between the germline ends. Per germline, CDR1 SEHNR and CDR2 FQNEAQ (reference sequence). The CDR3 consists of 14 residues. This CDR3 is CASSYGSTGHGYTF. In nucleotides, the CDR3 is TGTGCCAGCAGCTACGGGAGTACAGGTCATGGCTACACCTTC.

The CDR3 spells CASRKGGFNQPQHF. CDR3 nucleotide sequence: TGTGCCAGCAGGAAGGGAGGGTTCAATCAGCCCCAGCATTTT. V gene TRBV27 combines with J gene TRBJ1-5; D is undetermined. Germline CDR1 reads MNHEY; CDR2 reads SMNVEV (reference sequence). The CDR3 sequence is 14 residues long. The V gene lost 6 bases and the J gene lost 3 bases, with 12 bases spanning the gap.

The chain joins TRBV11-2 to TRBJ1-2; 7 positions match TRBD1. V lost 6 bases to trimming and J lost 7 bases; unmatched junction nucleotides: 8. Germline V gene data show CDR1 as SGHAT and CDR2 as FQNNGV. CDR3 length: 13 amino acids. Written as DNA, the CDR3 is TGTGCCAGCAGGAGGGGGCCAGGGGTTGGCTACACCTTC. This gives the protein CASRRGPGVGYTF.

The chain has TRBV4-1 and TRBJ1-5, with 7 bases fitting TRBD1. Germline values: CDR1 MGHRA, CDR2 YSYEKL. CDR3 size: 15 residues. J was trimmed by 5 bases and V by 1 base; bases with no gene match: 5. The CDR3 nucleotides are TGCGCCAGCAGCCAAGTTTGGCAGGGGGATCAGCCCCAGCATTTT. Its protein product is CASSQVWQGDQPQHF.

The chain joins TRBV9 to TRBJ2-5, with 7 bases that match TRBD1. J gave up 5 bases and V 2 bases, and 12 bases lay outside the gene matches. The CDR3 length is 16 residues. Germline V gene sequence: CDR1 SGDLS, CDR2 YYNGEE. DNA for the CDR3: TGTGCCAGCAGCGTGGGCCAGGGGGTCGCCGCCGAGACCCAGTACTTC. Its protein product is CASSVGQGVAAETQYF.